This T cell receptor beta chain was retrieved from a study of T-cell reconstitution after alpha-beta-depleted transplantation in children. Points from the study as a whole: At one year after transplant, newly produced T cells mostly accounted for T-cell counts and diversity. Several hundred graft clones that had expanded were reportedly the source of alpha-beta T cells about two months after transplant.

Germline-derived CDR1 and CDR2 are SQVTM and ANQGSEA. Trimming removed 6 bases at V and 0 bases at J, with 11 bases between. The CDR3 has 14 residues. This clonotype occurred a few times. The antigen remains undetermined. Researchers prepared the TCRbeta library using unique molecular identifiers, the study reports. TCRdb analysed the PCR reads with MiXCR anew, one entry per CDR3 protein. Of more than 300,000 distinct CDR3 sequences listed, about a sixth were seen once; the top ten hold approximately 44%. The specimen was PBMCs, mostly from graft donor cells, collected 360 days after TCRalphabeta/CD19-depleted stem cell transplant. The chain is built from TRBV29-1 and TRBJ2-2; D gene uncertain. This receptor was identified in a male patient between 2 and 15 years old who had a stem cell transplant for acute lymphoblastic leukemia, so the T cells may come from the graft donor. The CDR3 is CSVSHHPNTGELFF. The CDR3 region has the DNA TGCAGCGTCTCCCACCACCCGAACACCGGGGAGCTGTTTTTT.